This TCR beta chain was obtained from a study of T cell repertoires in cytomegalovirus infection. In the study overall: HLA-C-restricted CMV epitopes, recently identified, and well-studied HLA-B-restricted ones were used by the study.

Regarding this clonotype: The antigen is undetermined.

TCRdb passed the reads through MiXCR, listing each CDR3 protein once. The sample holds 450,000 to 650,000 distinct CDR3 sequences, approximately 40% seen once. The CDR3 extends over 14 amino acids. V was clipped by 5 bases and J by 6 bases; unmatched bases: 4. Germline CDR1 reads SEHNR; CDR2 reads FQNEAQ (reference sequence). This material consisted of cultured PBMCs, taken from culture after CMV antigen stimulation. The J gene is TRBJ2-7, the V gene TRBV7-9; 13 bases match TRBD2. This sequence originates from a human donor in good health (CMV status not recorded). Some clones in this sample may be carry-over from other donors' samples. CDR3 residues: CASSLLAGGVEQYF. The CDR3 DNA follows: TGTGCCAGCAGCCTACTAGCGGGGGGGGTCGAGCAGTACTTC.